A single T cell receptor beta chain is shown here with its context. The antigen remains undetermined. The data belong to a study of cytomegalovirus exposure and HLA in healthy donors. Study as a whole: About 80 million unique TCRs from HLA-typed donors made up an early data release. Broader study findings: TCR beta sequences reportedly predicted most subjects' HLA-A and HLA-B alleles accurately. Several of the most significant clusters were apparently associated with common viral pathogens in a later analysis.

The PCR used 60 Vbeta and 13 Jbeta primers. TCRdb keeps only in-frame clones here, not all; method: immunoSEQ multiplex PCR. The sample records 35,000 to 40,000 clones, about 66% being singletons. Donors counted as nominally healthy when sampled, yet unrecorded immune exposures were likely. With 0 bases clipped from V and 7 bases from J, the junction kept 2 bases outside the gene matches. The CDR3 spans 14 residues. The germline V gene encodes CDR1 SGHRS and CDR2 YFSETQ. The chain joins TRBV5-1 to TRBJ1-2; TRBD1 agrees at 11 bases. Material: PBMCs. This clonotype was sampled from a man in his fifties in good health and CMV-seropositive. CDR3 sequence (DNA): TGCGCCAGCAGCTTGGGGACAGGGGGCGGTGGCTACACCTTC. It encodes CASSLGTGGGGYTF.